This T cell receptor beta chain originates from a study of shared T cell receptors in the human thymus. Data came from immunoSEQ multiplex PCR; TCRdb stores just in-frame clones and leaves some out. Among about 660,000 clones, around 89% were seen once, and the ten largest hold around 0.01%. Another study also made use of these data, one on human thymus T cells.

The clonotype was recovered from a boy less than two years old with a congenital heart defect. Input material: thymocytes.

The CDR3 DNA sequence: TGTGCCAGTAGCGCAGCGGGCGGGGTCTCCTACGAGCAGTACTTC. Translation: CASSAAGGVSYEQYF. The chain joins TRBV19 to TRBJ2-7; perhaps TRBD2 as D (6 bases). V was clipped by 6 bases and J by 0 bases, with 15 bases between them. Germline loops: CDR1 LNHDA, CDR2 SQIVND (reference sequence). This CDR3 has 15 amino acids. Filled out from reference TRBV19 and TRBJ2-7, the complete variable domain reads DGGITQSPKYLFRKEGQNVTLSCEQNLNHDAMYWYRQDPGQGLRLIYYSQIVNDFQKGDIAEGYSVSREKKESFPLTVTSAQKNPTAFYLCASSAAGGVSYEQYFGPGTRLTVT.